A selection of T cell receptor beta chains follows, all from one sample in a study of blood T cell repertoires in COVID-19. Sequenced by immunoSEQ multiplex PCR; TCRdb stores in-frame clones only, minus some. The profile shows hundreds of thousands of clones, 85% of them singletons. The specimen sequenced was peripheral blood. The source of these receptors is a woman aged 18 to 35 with acute or convalescent COVID-19. CDR3s include the opening cysteine and the closing phenylalanine or tryptophan. The D gene is left open where the match is weak. Where a row states a size, it is once, few, many or the class of an expanded clone; other rows omit it.

d_call: TRBD2
v_call: TRBV19
clone_size: -
j_call: TRBJ2-3
cdr3_nt: TGTGCCAGTAGTACCGGGACTACCACAGATACGCAGTATTTT
cdr3_aa: CASSTGTTTDTQYF

d_call: TRBD1
v_call: TRBV3-1/TRBV3-2
clone_size: -
j_call: TRBJ1-6
cdr3_nt: TGTGCCAGCAGCCAATGGGGACAGGGAACAAATTCACCCCTCCACTTT
cdr3_aa: CASSQWGQGTNSPLHF

d_call: TRBD1
v_call: TRBV18
clone_size: -
j_call: TRBJ1-2
cdr3_nt: TGTGCCAGCTCAACAAAATACGACAGGGGCTATGGCTACACCTTC
cdr3_aa: CASSTKYDRGYGYTF

d_call: TRBD2
v_call: TRBV3-1/TRBV3-2
clone_size: -
j_call: TRBJ2-7
cdr3_nt: TGTGCCAGCAGCCCCGGACTAGCGGCCAGCTCCTACGAGCAGTACTTC
cdr3_aa: CASSPGLAASSYEQYF

d_call: -
v_call: TRBV7-9
clone_size: -
j_call: TRBJ1-1
cdr3_nt: TGTGCCAGCAGCTTAAGCCAGGGCACTGAAGCTTTCTTT
cdr3_aa: CASSLSQGTEAFF

d_call: TRBD1
v_call: TRBV28
clone_size: -
j_call: TRBJ1-2
cdr3_nt: TGTGCCAGCAGTTTATTAGGGGGCAACTATGGCTACACCTTC
cdr3_aa: CASSLLGGNYGYTF

d_call: TRBD1
v_call: TRBV27
clone_size: -
j_call: TRBJ2-7
cdr3_nt: TGTGCCAGCAGACAGGGGGCAGGGTACGAGCAGTACTTC
cdr3_aa: CASRQGAGYEQYF

d_call: TRBD1
v_call: TRBV2
clone_size: few
j_call: TRBJ1-2
cdr3_nt: TGTGCCAGCAGTGAAAGCACAGGGGGAGGCTACACCTTC
cdr3_aa: CASSESTGGGYTF

d_call: TRBD2
v_call: TRBV19
clone_size: -
j_call: TRBJ2-5
cdr3_nt: TGTGCCAGTAGTATGAGGGCTAGCGGGGGGGATGGAGAGACCCAGTACTTC
cdr3_aa: CASSMRASGGDGETQYF

d_call: -
v_call: TRBV14
clone_size: -
j_call: TRBJ1-3
cdr3_nt: TGTGCCAGCAGCCCGAGTGGAGGGGTCGGAAACACCATATATTTT
cdr3_aa: CASSPSGGVGNTIYF

d_call: TRBD2
v_call: TRBV10-3
clone_size: -
j_call: TRBJ2-1
cdr3_nt: TGTGCCACACTTAGGACAGCTAGCGGGAGCTGGTTCTTC
cdr3_aa: CATLRTASGSWFF

d_call: TRBD2
v_call: TRBV7-3
clone_size: -
j_call: TRBJ2-3
cdr3_nt: TGTGCCAGCAGCTTAGAGGGGACTAGCGTCACAGATACGCAGTATTTT
cdr3_aa: CASSLEGTSVTDTQYF

d_call: TRBD1
v_call: TRBV7-3
clone_size: -
j_call: TRBJ1-1
cdr3_nt: TGTGCCAGCAGCTTAAGAGGGGGCGGTACTGAAGCTTTCTTT
cdr3_aa: CASSLRGGGTEAFF

d_call: -
v_call: TRBV27
clone_size: -
j_call: TRBJ2-7
cdr3_nt: TGTGCCAGCAGTACCGGGACTTACTCTTTTCGAGAGCAGTACTTC
cdr3_aa: CASSTGTYSFREQYF

d_call: -
v_call: TRBV29-1
clone_size: -
j_call: TRBJ2-7
cdr3_nt: TGCAGCGTCCTAGGGACTTACGAGCAGTACTTC
cdr3_aa: CSVLGTYEQYF

d_call: -
v_call: TRBV9
clone_size: -
j_call: TRBJ2-3
cdr3_nt: TGTGCCAGCAGCCCCCAGATACCCCGCACAGATACGCAGTATTTT
cdr3_aa: CASSPQIPRTDTQYF

d_call: TRBD1
v_call: TRBV12-5
clone_size: -
j_call: TRBJ2-1
cdr3_nt: TGTGCTAGTGCGCTGGGGACAGCCGTAGTGCAGTTCTTC
cdr3_aa: CASALGTAVVQFF

d_call: TRBD1
v_call: TRBV23-1
clone_size: -
j_call: TRBJ2-1
cdr3_nt: TGCGCCAGCAGTCAAGCCGGACCGGGACAGGGGGGCTCCTACAATGAGCAGTTCTTC
cdr3_aa: CASSQAGPGQGGSYNEQFF

d_call: TRBD2
v_call: TRBV4-1
clone_size: many
j_call: TRBJ2-2
cdr3_nt: TGCGCCAGCAGCAACACCCTTAGCGGGACTACGAACACCGGGGAGCTGTTTTTT
cdr3_aa: CASSNTLSGTTNTGELFF

d_call: -
v_call: TRBV6-1
clone_size: once
j_call: TRBJ1-3
cdr3_nt: TGTGCCAGCAGTGAAGCGTCAATCTCTGGAAACACCATATATTTT
cdr3_aa: CASSEASISGNTIYF

d_call: TRBD2
v_call: TRBV27
clone_size: -
j_call: TRBJ2-3
cdr3_nt: TGTGCCAGCAGGTCCCCTCACAGCGGGAGGGCCCCAGATACGCAGTATTTT
cdr3_aa: CASRSPHSGRAPDTQYF

d_call: TRBD1
v_call: TRBV19
clone_size: -
j_call: TRBJ1-3
cdr3_nt: TGTGCCAGTAGTATAGCCCCCAGGGGGCCTGGAAACACCATATATTTT
cdr3_aa: CASSIAPRGPGNTIYF

d_call: -
v_call: TRBV4-1
clone_size: -
j_call: TRBJ2-4
cdr3_nt: TGCGCCAGCAGCCAAGTAGTAATAACAGGGTTAGCCAAAAACATTCAGTACTTC
cdr3_aa: CASSQVVITGLAKNIQYF

d_call: -
v_call: TRBV30
clone_size: -
j_call: TRBJ1-4
cdr3_nt: TGTGCCTGGGGGACCTCGGGGAGCTATAATGAAAAACTGTTTTTT
cdr3_aa: CAWGTSGSYNEKLFF

d_call: TRBD1
v_call: TRBV6-1
clone_size: once
j_call: TRBJ1-6
cdr3_nt: TGTGCCATCCAGGGGGCTAATTCACCCCTCCACTTT
cdr3_aa: CAIQGANSPLHF

d_call: TRBD2
v_call: TRBV15
clone_size: -
j_call: TRBJ2-3
cdr3_nt: TGTGCCACCAGCAGAGAGGCTAGCGGGGGGCCTAGCACAGATACGCAGTATTTT
cdr3_aa: CATSREASGGPSTDTQYF

d_call: -
v_call: TRBV7-2
clone_size: -
j_call: TRBJ1-5
cdr3_nt: TGTGCCAGCAGCTTAGGAGAGACAGTTAGCAATCAGCCCCAGCATTTT
cdr3_aa: CASSLGETVSNQPQHF

d_call: -
v_call: TRBV29-1
clone_size: -
j_call: TRBJ1-2
cdr3_nt: TGCAGCGTTGTGCCGGGGAATTATGGCTACACCTTC
cdr3_aa: CSVVPGNYGYTF

d_call: -
v_call: TRBV9
clone_size: -
j_call: TRBJ1-5
cdr3_nt: TGTGCCAGCAGCGTAGCAGGGGACGTCAATCAGCCCCAGCATTTT
cdr3_aa: CASSVAGDVNQPQHF

d_call: -
v_call: TRBV3-1/TRBV3-2
clone_size: -
j_call: TRBJ2-5
cdr3_nt: TGTGCCAGCAGCCAAGGTTCGGGGATGGGAGAGACCCAGTACTTC
cdr3_aa: CASSQGSGMGETQYF

d_call: -
v_call: TRBV5-6
clone_size: -
j_call: TRBJ1-6
cdr3_nt: TGTGCCAGCAGCTCGCTCCGGGAATCCTATAATTCACCCCTCCACTTT
cdr3_aa: CASSSLRESYNSPLHF

d_call: -
v_call: TRBV18
clone_size: -
j_call: TRBJ1-3
cdr3_nt: TGTGCCAGCTCCCCTGACAGGCCCTCTGGAAACACCATATATTTT
cdr3_aa: CASSPDRPSGNTIYF

d_call: TRBD1
v_call: TRBV28
clone_size: -
j_call: TRBJ1-2
cdr3_nt: TGTGCCAGCAGTACGCCCCAGTACGTTACAGGGGGGAGAAACTATGGCTACACCTTC
cdr3_aa: CASSTPQYVTGGRNYGYTF

d_call: -
v_call: TRBV3-1/TRBV3-2
clone_size: -
j_call: TRBJ1-2
cdr3_nt: TGTGCCAGCAGCCAAGCACAGCACTACACCTTC
cdr3_aa: CASSQAQHYTF

d_call: -
v_call: TRBV27
clone_size: -
j_call: TRBJ2-1
cdr3_nt: TGTGCCAGCAGCTCCTCGAGGCGAGAAGAGCAGTTCTTC
cdr3_aa: CASSSSRREEQFF

d_call: TRBD2
v_call: TRBV6-5
clone_size: -
j_call: TRBJ2-1
cdr3_nt: TGTGCCAGCAGTTACCTAGCGGGAGCCTACAATGAGCAGTTCTTC
cdr3_aa: CASSYLAGAYNEQFF

d_call: TRBD1
v_call: TRBV6-5
clone_size: -
j_call: TRBJ1-1
cdr3_nt: TGTGCCAGCATTCTTAGGACAGGGGGAAGCACTGAAGCTTTCTTT
cdr3_aa: CASILRTGGSTEAFF

d_call: -
v_call: TRBV6-5
clone_size: -
j_call: TRBJ2-3
cdr3_nt: TGTGCCACCAAGGCGCGGCCTCGCACAGATACGCAGTATTTT
cdr3_aa: CATKARPRTDTQYF

d_call: -
v_call: TRBV5-6
clone_size: once
j_call: TRBJ1-1
cdr3_nt: TGTGCCAGCAGCTTGCAGTTCATGAACACTGAAGCTTTCTTT
cdr3_aa: CASSLQFMNTEAFF

d_call: -
v_call: TRBV6-1
clone_size: -
j_call: TRBJ2-7
cdr3_nt: TGTGCCAGCAGTGAAGCGGGCCCCAGGTACGAGCAGTACTTC
cdr3_aa: CASSEAGPRYEQYF

d_call: -
v_call: TRBV4-1
clone_size: -
j_call: TRBJ2-7
cdr3_nt: TGCGCCAGCAGCCACTACCTCTCCTACGAGCAGTACTTC
cdr3_aa: CASSHYLSYEQYF

d_call: -
v_call: TRBV6-5
clone_size: -
j_call: TRBJ1-1
cdr3_nt: TGTGCCAGCAGTCGGACAATGAACACTGAAGCTTTCTTT
cdr3_aa: CASSRTMNTEAFF